This T cell receptor (beta chain) derives from a study of blood T cell repertoires in COVID-19. In the original workflow: Estimated nucleated cell counts came from reference gene primer amplification. The method was immunoSEQ multiplex PCR; TCRdb's version includes in-frame clones alone and lacks a portion of them. V and J calls plus clone size are reproduced from that table; the DNA served to infer D and trimming. The sample includes about 350,000 clones, more than 75% of them seen just once. Recovered participants had two consecutive negative NP/OP PCR tests, healthcare professional clearance, or symptom resolution. This CDR3 is built from 14 residues. CDR1 is GTSNPN and CDR2 is SVGIG in the germline V gene (reference sequence). V lost 2 bases and J lost 5, with 13 bases in between.

The material sequenced was PBMCs or T cells enriched from blood (not recorded which). The chain combines TRBV30 with TRBJ1-5; D gene unclear. This sequence was found in a woman aged 25 to 39 who had recovered from COVID-19. The CDR3 sequence: CAWSRHLADQPQHF. The CDR3 DNA follows: TGTGCCTGGAGTAGACACCTAGCGGATCAGCCCCAGCATTTT.